The clone carrying this TCR beta chain came up once. As yet, its antigen is unknown. This sample was taken from a study of T cell responses to AZD1222 COVID-19 vaccine. General observations from the study: Among vaccine-associated CD4 TCRs, coverage spanned spike, with dominance at 160-218 and 743-854. The sample set comprised mostly white British donors with more females, and clonal diversity was possibly underestimated. Recipients of AZD1222 seropositive at baseline numbered only five or six. Repertoires in all cases were sampled only once the peak T cell response had passed.

V lost 5 bases to trimming and J lost 7 bases, with 9 bases between them. CDR3 size: 12 residues. Germline V gives CDR1 SEHNR, CDR2 FQNEAQ (reference sequence). Some clones are missing from TCRdb's copy, which holds only in-frame ones; the method was immunoSEQ multiplex PCR. This table holds roughly 200,000 clones, roughly 88% found once. The input for sequencing was peripheral blood, taken on day 0 of AZD1222 vaccination. This sequence was found in an adult in good health. The chain has TRBV7-9 and TRBJ2-1; D call uncertain. CDR3 in DNA: TGTGCCAGCAGCCAACAACGGAATGAGCAGTTCTTC. Protein sequence: CASSQQRNEQFF.